A single sample is the source of the 3 T cell receptor beta chains below, sequenced in a study of T cells in tuberculosis (dated by TCRdb to the late 2010s). The protocol used for the library was the immunoSEQ multiplex PCR assay. Sourced from immuneACCESS, this table was stored by TCRdb with only in-frame sequences that have V and J called. A share of the clones is absent; for the studies checked, an unresolved V gene accounts for under half, and the remainder has no known explanation. For this sample there are 40,000 to 45,000 clones; 94% appear just once. The top ten clones comprise under 2% of the sample. The sample taken for sequencing was PBMCs. These receptors were collected from a donor aged 10-29 years with latent tuberculosis or without tuberculosis infection. Some clones in this sample may be carry-over from other donors' samples.

The CDR3 DNA reads as TGTGCCAGCAGTTTCCACAGGGCAAAGACTGAAGCTTTCTTT. Its protein is CASSFHRAKTEAFF. The gene calls are TRBV27 and TRBJ1-1, with D possibly TRBD1 on 6 matching bases. This CDR3 region has 14 residues. Germline V gene lookup returns CDR1 MNHEY and CDR2 SMNVEV (reference sequence). V was pared by 3 bases and J by 5 bases, with 13 bases between.

The chain is built from TRBV6-4 and TRBJ1-2; the match to TRBD1 covers 10 bases. The CDR3 is 18 residues long. CDR1 and CDR2 from the germline V gene are MRHNA and SNTAGT. Germline trimming cut 4 bases from V and 1 base from J; bases unmatched to any gene: 12. CDR3 in amino acids: CASSARSGTGADNYGYTF. DNA for the CDR3: TGTGCCAGCAGTGCTCGATCAGGGACAGGGGCTGATAACTATGGCTACACCTTC.

V and J are TRBV11-1 and TRBJ2-7, with D maybe TRBD2 (6 bases). The CDR3 loop spans 17 amino acids. The V end lost 0 bases, the J end lost 3 bases, and 18 bases lay between the germline ends. Germline CDR1 is SGHAT and CDR2 is FQDESV (reference sequence). The CDR3 here is CASSLAPPRGNSYEQYF. In DNA form, the CDR3 reads TGTGCCAGCAGCTTAGCCCCGCCGCGCGGGAACAGCTACGAGCAGTACTTC.